One sample yielded the 21 T cell receptor beta chains listed below, sequenced in a study of T cells expressing NK-cell markers (dated by TCRdb to 2019 to 2021). The library was generated by 5' RACE. The listed sequencing device is Illumina HiSeq 2000. One entry per CDR3 protein sequence results from the TCRdb reprocessing of the reads, with DNA left out. The sample table includes about 380,000 distinct CDR3 sequences. The ten largest clones capture roughly 5.5% of the sample. The specimen was blood T cells: a sorted CD56 or NKG2C T cell subset, CD4+ or CD8+ T cells, or bulk PBMC T cells (not recorded which). The receptors come from a man between 18 and 69 years old in good health.

The chain uses TRBV24-1 and TRBJ2-1; TCRdb lists TRBD2, though no DNA is available to test this call. Per the germline V gene, CDR1 is KGHDR and CDR2 is SFDVKD. This CDR3 contains 16 residues. The CDR3: CATSDFGTSGGNEQFF.

The chain employs TRBV20-1 and TRBJ2-7; TCRdb designates TRBD2, a call that cannot be tested without DNA. This CDR3 has 14 residues. Germline V gives CDR1 DFQATT, CDR2 SNEGSKA (reference sequence). The CDR3 spells CSPVRLAGAYEQYF.

The chain has TRBV5-1 and TRBJ2-7. The germline V gene encodes CDR1 SGHRS and CDR2 YFSETQ. The CDR3 has 14 residues. The CDR3 spells CASSIHLVGSEQYF.

The genes are TRBV5-1 and TRBJ1-1; TCRdb names TRBD1, which stays unverified in the absence of DNA. Germline V gene lookup returns CDR1 SGHRS and CDR2 YFSETQ. This CDR3 contains 17 residues. This CDR3 reads CASSRKLGQGLNTEAFF.

The chain has TRBV2 and TRBJ2-3; TCRdb returns TRBD1, unconfirmable since there is no DNA. CDR1 SNHLY and CDR2 FYNNEI come from the germline V gene. The CDR3 extends over 14 amino acids. The CDR3 loop reads CASTVGGSTDTQYF.

This rearrangement joins TRBV28 to TRBJ1-6; TCRdb designates TRBD1, a call that cannot be tested without DNA. The CDR3 is 14 amino acids. Germline V CDR1 and CDR2: MDHEN, SYDVKM. CDR3 region: CASSFRRGYSPLHF.

This chain connects TRBV10-3 to TRBJ1-2; lacking DNA, the TRBD1 call made by TCRdb goes unchecked. The germline V gene has CDR1 ENHRY and CDR2 SYGVKD. The CDR3 totals 14 residues. This CDR3 reads CAIRPGGEASGYTF.

The rearrangement uses TRBV29-1 and TRBJ1-6. This CDR3 has 14 residues. Germline lookup yields CDR1 SQVTM and CDR2 ANQGSEA. The CDR3 sequence is CSVKGSSYNSPLHF.

The chain employs TRBV6-1 and TRBJ2-5; TCRdb's D call of TRBD1 is untestable without DNA. The CDR3 length is 14 residues. Looked up from germline, CDR1 is MNHNS and CDR2 is SASEGT. The CDR3 spells CASSEGGPQETQYF.

This chain links TRBV20-1 with TRBJ1-2; without DNA, the TCRdb call of TRBD1 cannot be checked. The CDR3 sequence is 14 residues long. Germline V gene data show CDR1 as DFQATT and CDR2 as SNEGSKA (reference sequence). CDR3 in amino acids: CSAIRTGGVDGYTF.

The chain carries TRBV11-2 and TRBJ2-3; the D call of TRBD2 rests on TCRdb alone, since no DNA is present to check it. CDR1 is SGHAT and CDR2 is FQNNGV in the germline V gene. The CDR3 extends over 14 amino acids. CDR3 loop: CASSPQWGVDTQYF. The whole variable domain, filled in from reference TRBV11-2 and TRBJ2-3, reads EAGVAQSPRYKIIEKRQSVAFWCNPISGHATLYWYQQILGQGPKLLIQFQNNGVVDDSQLPKDRFSAERLKGVDSTLKIQPAKLEDSAVYLCASSPQWGVDTQYFGPGTRLTVL.

The chain carries TRBV6-5 and TRBJ1-2. Germline-derived CDR1 and CDR2 are MNHEY and SVGAGI. CDR3 length: 15 residues. The CDR3 is CASSYTPWELGGYTF.

The CDR3 sequence: CASSYGAANQPQHF. The rearrangement joins TRBV6-5 to TRBJ1-5. Germline-derived CDR1 and CDR2 are MNHEY and SVGAGI. The CDR3 has 14 residues.

V usage is TRBV5-5 and J usage is TRBJ1-2; TCRdb outputs TRBD1, but without DNA this stays unchecked. Germline CDR1 reads SGHKS; CDR2 reads YYEKEE (reference sequence). The CDR3 spans 15 residues. The CDR3: CASSLGVGTLYGYTF.

The chain has TRBV11-1 and TRBJ1-2; the D gene TCRdb calls, TRBD1, cannot be checked with no DNA. CDR3 length equals 14 residues. The germline V gene encodes CDR1 SGHAT and CDR2 FQDESV (reference sequence). The CDR3 loop reads CASSPHGTGRGYTF.

The chain couples TRBV5-1 to TRBJ1-1; absent DNA, TCRdb's TRBD1 call cannot be checked. The germline CDR1 and CDR2 sequences are SGHRS and YFSETQ. The CDR3 is 16 residues long. The chain's CDR3 is CASSAGDRGVLTEAFF.

The chain has TRBV24-1 and TRBJ2-2; TCRdb calls TRBD2, which cannot be checked without DNA. CDR3 length: 17 amino acids. The germline gives CDR1 KGHDR, CDR2 SFDVKD. CDR3 sequence: CATSERLSKGGPGELFF.

The gene calls are TRBV20-1 and TRBJ1-6. The germline CDR1 and CDR2 sequences are DFQATT and SNEGSKA (reference sequence). This CDR3 is 16 amino acids long. The CDR3: CSAREDRSSYNSPLHF.

The chain recombines TRBV2 with TRBJ2-1; with no DNA, the TCRdb D assignment of TRBD2 cannot be verified. From germline, CDR1 is SNHLY and CDR2 FYNNEI. This CDR3 has 12 amino acids. CDR3 region: CASRLALGEQFF.

The chain uses TRBV5-1 and TRBJ2-7; the TCRdb call, TRBD1, lacks DNA for checking. Germline lookup yields CDR1 SGHRS and CDR2 YFSETQ. The CDR3 consists of 15 residues. CDR3 amino acids: CASSTNTGLAYEQYF.

The chain uses TRBV7-9 and TRBJ1-5. The V gene's germline CDR1 is SEHNR and CDR2 FQNEAQ (reference sequence). This CDR3 comprises 13 residues. The CDR3: CASSDGGVQPQHF.